The 5 T cell receptor beta chains below come from one sample, sequenced in a study of blood T cells in healthy people across ages. With a J-beta primer mix and a sample-barcoded 5' primer, a second PCR ran about 6 to 11 cycles. TCRdb re-called the 5' RACE reads with MiXCR, one entry per CDR3 protein. The sample lists under 2 million distinct CDR3 sequences, around 36% occurring once. Specimen: blood. The receptors originated from a woman aged 25 to 39 in good health.

This clonotype was seen more than once but under ten times. This rearrangement joins TRBV30 to TRBJ1-6, with 7 bases lining up with TRBD1. J gave up 0 bases and V 5 bases, and 4 bases lay outside the gene matches. The CDR3 contains 15 residues. Germline V gene lookup returns CDR1 GTSNPN and CDR2 SVGIG (reference sequence). The CDR3 loop is CAWGDSYSYNSPLHF. In DNA form, the CDR3 reads TGTGCCTGGGGGGACAGTTACTCCTATAATTCACCCCTCCACTTT.

V and J are TRBV9 and TRBJ2-3; 8 bases are shared with TRBD2. The junction had 13 bases not matched to a gene; V was cut back by 4 bases and J by 6 bases. This CDR3 has 16 amino acids. The germline V gene encodes CDR1 SGDLS and CDR2 YYNGEE. The chain's CDR3 is CASSPGRVASRDTQYF. The CDR3 region has the DNA TGTGCCAGCAGCCCCGGGAGGGTAGCCTCCCGGGATACGCAGTATTTT.

This clonotype was counted a few times. The chain joins TRBV7-9 to TRBJ1-2; 7 nucleotides align to TRBD1. Looked up from germline, CDR1 is SEHNR and CDR2 is FQNEAQ (reference sequence). CDR3 length: 15 residues. J was trimmed by 2 bases and V by 7 bases; bases with no gene match: 10. CDR3 nucleotides: TGTGCCAGCACAATGGGGGACAGCCGGAACTATGGCTACACCTTC. Translation gives CASTMGDSRNYGYTF.

This clonotype has more than one count but fewer than ten. The chain combines TRBV2 with TRBJ2-6, with TRBD1 matching 9 bases. The ends lost 6 bases at V and 0 bases at J; junction bases unmatched: 3. The CDR3 consists of 16 residues. Looked up from germline, CDR1 is SNHLY and CDR2 is FYNNEI. CDR3 amino acids: CASRGQGSSGANVLTF. The CDR3 DNA sequence: TGTGCCAGCAGAGGACAGGGGTCCTCTGGGGCCAACGTCCTGACTTTC. The whole variable domain, remainder taken from reference TRBV2 and TRBJ2-6, is EPEVTQTPSHQVTQMGQEVILRCVPISNHLYFYWYRQILGQKVEFLVSFYNNEISEKSEIFDDQFSVERPDGSNFTLKIRSTKLEDSAMYFCASRGQGSSGANVLTFGAGSRLTVL.

The chain couples TRBV20-1 to TRBJ2-1; 10 nucleotides align to TRBD2. With 3 bases clipped from V and 15 bases from J, the junction kept 11 bases outside the gene matches. Looked up from germline, CDR1 is DFQATT and CDR2 is SNEGSKA (reference sequence). This CDR3 comprises 13 residues. The CDR3 here is CSARSSGGEHWFF. CDR3 nucleotides: TGCAGTGCTAGGTCTAGCGGGGGTGAACATTGGTTCTTC.